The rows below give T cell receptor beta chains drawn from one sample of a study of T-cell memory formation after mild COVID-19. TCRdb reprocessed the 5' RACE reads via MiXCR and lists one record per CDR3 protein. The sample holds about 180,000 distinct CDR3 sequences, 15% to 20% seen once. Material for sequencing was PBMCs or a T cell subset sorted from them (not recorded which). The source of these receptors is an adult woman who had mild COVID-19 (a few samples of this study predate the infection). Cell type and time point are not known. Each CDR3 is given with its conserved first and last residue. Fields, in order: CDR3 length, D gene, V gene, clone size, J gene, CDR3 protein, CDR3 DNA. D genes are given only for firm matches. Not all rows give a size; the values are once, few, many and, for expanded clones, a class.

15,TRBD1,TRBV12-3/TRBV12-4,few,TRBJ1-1,CASRGQGGMNTEAFF,TGTGCCAGCAGGGGACAGGGAGGCATGAACACTGAAGCTTTCTTT
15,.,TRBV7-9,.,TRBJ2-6,CASSLGDSGANVLTF,TGTGCCAGCAGCTTAGGAGACTCTGGGGCCAACGTCCTGACTTTC
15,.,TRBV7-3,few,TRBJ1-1,CASSLTSVTNTEAFF,TGTGCCAGCAGCTTAACATCAGTTACCAACACTGAAGCTTTCTTT
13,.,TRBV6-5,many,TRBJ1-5,CASSYREGQPQHF,TGTGCCAGCAGTTACAGGGAGGGTCAGCCCCAGCATTTT
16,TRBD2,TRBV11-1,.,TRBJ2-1,CASSWGGPGSSNEQFF,TGTGCCAGCAGCTGGGGGGGACCGGGTTCATCCAATGAGCAGTTCTTC
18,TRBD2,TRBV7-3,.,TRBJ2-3,CASSLTGLAGGQTDTQYF,TGTGCCAGCAGCTTAACCGGACTAGCGGGGGGGCAAACAGATACGCAGTATTTT
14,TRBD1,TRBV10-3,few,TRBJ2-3,CAISGGTGLDTQYF,TGTGCCATCAGTGGAGGGACAGGGCTGGATACGCAGTATTTT
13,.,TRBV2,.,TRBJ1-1,CASINFPNTEAFF,TGTGCCAGCATTAATTTTCCGAACACTGAAGCTTTCTTT
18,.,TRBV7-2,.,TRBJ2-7,CASSSHGPIRDFGAEQYF,TGTGCCAGCAGCTCCCACGGGCCCATTCGAGATTTTGGGGCCGAGCAGTACTTC
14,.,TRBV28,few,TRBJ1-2,CASSEQDSNYGYTF,TGTGCCAGCAGTGAGCAGGACAGTAACTATGGCTACACCTTC
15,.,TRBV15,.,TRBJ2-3,CATSRGVQGTDTQYF,TGTGCCACCAGCAGAGGGGTACAGGGCACAGATACGCAGTATTTT
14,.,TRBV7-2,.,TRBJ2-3,CASSWGLARDTQYF,TGTGCCAGCAGCTGGGGACTGGCAAGAGATACGCAGTATTTT
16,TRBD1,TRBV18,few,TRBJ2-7,CASSPPGQGSPYEQYF,TGTGCCAGCTCACCACCAGGACAGGGGAGTCCCTACGAGCAGTACTTC
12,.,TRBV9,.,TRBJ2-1,CASSVAANEQFF,TGTGCCAGCAGCGTAGCTGCCAATGAGCAGTTCTTC
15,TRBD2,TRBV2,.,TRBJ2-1,CASSRASGRFNEQFF,TGTGCCAGCAGTAGGGCTAGCGGGAGATTTAATGAGCAGTTCTTC
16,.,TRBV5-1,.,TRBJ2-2,CASSKGADPTGELFFF,.
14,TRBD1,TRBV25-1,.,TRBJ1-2,CASSGLRRTGGYTF,TGTGCCAGCAGTGGACTTCGACGGACAGGGGGCTACACCTTC
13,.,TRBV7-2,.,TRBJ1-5,CASSRVERQPQHF,TGTGCCAGCAGCCGTGTTGAGCGTCAGCCCCAGCATTTT
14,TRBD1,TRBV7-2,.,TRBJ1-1,CASSSQGRSTEAFF,TGTGCCAGCAGCTCACAGGGGAGGAGTACTGAAGCTTTCTTT
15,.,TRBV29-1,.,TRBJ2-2,CSVGDSLANTGELFF,TGCAGCGTCGGTGACAGCCTAGCGAACACCGGGGAGCTGTTTTTT
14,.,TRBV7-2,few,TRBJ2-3,CASSPRAQERGQYF,TGTGCCAGCAGCCCACGAGCACAGGAAAGGGGTCAGTATTTT
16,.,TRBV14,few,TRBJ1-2,CASSRTGARASDGYTF,TGTGCCAGCAGCCGGACTGGGGCCAGGGCATCGGATGGCTACACCTTC
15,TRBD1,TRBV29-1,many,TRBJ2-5,CSAARDRGDQETQYF,TGCAGCGCCGCGAGGGACAGGGGGGACCAAGAGACCCAGTACTTC
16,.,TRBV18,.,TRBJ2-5,CASSPQGVKPAETQYF,TGTGCCAGCTCACCCCAGGGAGTCAAGCCGGCAGAGACCCAGTACTTC
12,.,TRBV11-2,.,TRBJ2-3,CASSRDADTQYF,TGTGCCAGCAGCAGGGACGCAGATACGCAGTATTTT
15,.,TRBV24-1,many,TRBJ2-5,CATSDAGEGRETQYF,TGTGCCACCAGTGATGCAGGGGAGGGTCGGGAGACCCAGTACTTC
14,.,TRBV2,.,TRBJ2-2,CASSDRRSTGELFF,TGTGCCAGCAGTGACAGGAGGAGCACCGGGGAGCTGTTTTTT
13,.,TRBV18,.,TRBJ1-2,CASSPGADYGYTF,TGTGCCAGCTCACCCGGGGCCGACTATGGCTACACCTTC
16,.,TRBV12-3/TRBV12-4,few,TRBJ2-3,CASSLSQRKSTDTQYF,TGTGCCAGCAGTTTATCCCAGCGAAAGAGCACAGATACGCAGTATTTT
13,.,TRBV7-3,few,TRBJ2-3,CASSSQWTDTQYF,TGTGCCAGCAGCTCCCAGTGGACAGATACGCAGTATTTT
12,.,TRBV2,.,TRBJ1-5,CASSPVPAPQHF,TGTGCCAGCAGTCCCGTCCCCGCGCCCCAGCATTTT
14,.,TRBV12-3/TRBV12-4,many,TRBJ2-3,CASSFVAGTDTQYF,TGTGCCAGCAGTTTTGTAGCGGGCACAGATACGCAGTATTTT
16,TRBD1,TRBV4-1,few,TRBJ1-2,CASSQEPGTGNYGYTF,TGCGCCAGCAGCCAAGAGCCCGGGACAGGGAACTATGGCTACACCTTC
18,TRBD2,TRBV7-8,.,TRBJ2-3,CASRRSGASGRSTDTQYF,TGTGCCAGCAGACGAAGCGGCGCTAGCGGACGAAGCACAGATACGCAGTATTTT
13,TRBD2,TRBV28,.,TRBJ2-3,CASGTSGSHTQYF,TGTGCCAGCGGGACTAGCGGGAGTCATACGCAGTATTTT
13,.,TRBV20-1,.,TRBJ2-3,CSARGTGIDTQYF,TGCAGTGCTAGAGGTACAGGGATAGATACGCAGTATTTT
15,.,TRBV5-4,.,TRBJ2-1,CASSREGTKNNEQFF,TGTGCCAGCAGCCGCGAGGGGACAAAAAACAATGAGCAGTTCTTC
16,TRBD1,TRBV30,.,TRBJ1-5,CAWSIYRGKRNQPQHF,TGTGCCTGGAGTATATACAGGGGGAAGAGGAATCAGCCCCAGCATTTT
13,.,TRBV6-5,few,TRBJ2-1,CATKGSSYNEQFF,TGTGCCACAAAGGGGAGCTCCTACAATGAGCAGTTCTTC
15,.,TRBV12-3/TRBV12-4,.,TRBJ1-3,CASRTTGNSGNTIYF,TGTGCCAGCAGGACCACGGGAAACTCTGGAAACACCATATATTTT
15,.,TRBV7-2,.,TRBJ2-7,CASSLGGRVRDEQYF,TGTGCCAGCAGCTTAGGCGGCAGGGTGCGAGACGAGCAGTACTTC
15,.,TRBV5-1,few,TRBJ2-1,CASSLGLRDGNEQFF,TGCGCCAGCAGCTTGGGCCTCCGGGACGGCAATGAGCAGTTCTTC
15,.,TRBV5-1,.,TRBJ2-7,CASSLEAGAPYEQYF,TGCGCCAGCAGCTTGGAGGCGGGGGCCCCCTACGAGCAGTACTTC
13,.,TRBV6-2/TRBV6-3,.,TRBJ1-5,CASSSGWRQPQHF,TGTGCCAGCAGCTCAGGGTGGCGGCAGCCCCAGCATTTT
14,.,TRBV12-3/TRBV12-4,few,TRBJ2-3,CASSRSDGTDTQYF,TGTGCCAGCAGCCGATCCGACGGCACAGATACGCAGTATTTT
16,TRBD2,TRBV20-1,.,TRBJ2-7,CSAHRTGGLGLDEQYF,TGCAGTGCTCACCGGACGGGAGGACTTGGGCTCGACGAGCAGTACTTC
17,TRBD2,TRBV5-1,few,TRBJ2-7,CASSFRLAGESPYEQYF,TGCGCCAGCAGCTTTAGACTAGCGGGAGAATCCCCATACGAGCAGTACTTC
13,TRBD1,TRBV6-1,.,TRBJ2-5,CASSATGLETQYF,TGTGCCAGCAGCGCGACAGGGCTAGAGACCCAGTACTTC
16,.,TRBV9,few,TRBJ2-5,CASSVEGGQYQETQYF,TGTGCCAGCAGCGTAGAGGGGGGCCAGTACCAAGAGACCCAGTACTTC
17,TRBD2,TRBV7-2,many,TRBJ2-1,CASSQLRLAGGSNEQFF,TGTGCCAGCAGCCAGCTCAGACTAGCGGGAGGGTCGAATGAGCAGTTCTTC